Each of the 5 T cell receptor beta chains below was sequenced from the same sample in a study of T cell repertoires in cytomegalovirus infection. Each CDR3 protein is one row after TCRdb ran MiXCR on the reads. Found here are 50,000 or so distinct CDR3 sequences, about a fifth of them singletons; the top ten hold about 68%. Their antigens remain unidentified. Sequences were derived from CD8+ T cells from cultured PBMCs, sampled from culture after CMV antigen stimulation. These receptor sequences come from a human donor in good health (CMV status not recorded). Some clones in this sample may be carry-over from other donors' samples.

This clonotype was found many times. V and J are TRBV4-3 and TRBJ2-1, with D perhaps TRBD2 (5 bases). Germline assignment: CDR1 LGHNA and CDR2 YSLEER. CDR3 length equals 17 residues. V gave up 1 base and J gave up 5 bases, with 18 bases separating them. The DNA for the CDR3 is TGCGCCAGCAGCCAAGGAGGGAGAAGGGTCCTCGACAATGAGCAGTTCTTC. Its translation is CASSQGGRRVLDNEQFF.

This clonotype was detected only a few times. This chain links TRBV7-8 with TRBJ2-3, with a tentative D call TRBD1 (5 bases). CDR3 length: 14 amino acids. Trimming took 5 bases from V and 2 from J, leaving 11 bases between them. Germline V CDR1 and CDR2: SGHVS, FQNEAQ. In nucleotides, the CDR3 is TGTGCCAGCAGCACGACAGCAAACACAGATACGCAGTATTTT. Protein: CASSTTANTDTQYF.

This clonotype showed up just a few times. The genes are TRBV19 and TRBJ1-1; D might be TRBD1 (5 bases). The germline V and J ends were trimmed by 7 bases and 5 bases, with 17 bases remaining between them. Germline V CDR1 and CDR2: LNHDA, SQIVND (reference sequence). CDR3 length equals 14 residues. CDR3 nucleotides: TGTGCCAGTATGAAACGACTGGGGGAGACTGAAGCTTTCTTT. This translates into CASMKRLGETEAFF.

In this sample, this clonotype turned up a few times. This rearrangement joins TRBV15 to TRBJ2-7; the D is unclear. Germline V gene data show CDR1 as LNHNV and CDR2 as YYDKDF (reference sequence). This CDR3 contains 15 residues. Trimming took off 0 bases at V and 2 bases at J, with 11 bases between the two ends. The CDR3 reads CATSRDLLATYEQYF. The CDR3 DNA is TGTGCCACCAGCAGAGACCTGCTGGCTACCTACGAGCAGTACTTC.

This clonotype was counted only a few times. This chain links TRBV28 with TRBJ2-1; 12 bases align to TRBD2. With 3 bases clipped from V and 8 bases from J, the junction kept 14 bases outside the gene matches. The V gene's germline CDR1 is MDHEN and CDR2 SYDVKM. The CDR3 is made up of 18 amino acids. Here the CDR3 reads CASSFLRRLAGVSDEQFF. The CDR3 region has the DNA TGTGCCAGCAGTTTCCTCCGCCGACTAGCGGGAGTTTCGGATGAGCAGTTCTTC.